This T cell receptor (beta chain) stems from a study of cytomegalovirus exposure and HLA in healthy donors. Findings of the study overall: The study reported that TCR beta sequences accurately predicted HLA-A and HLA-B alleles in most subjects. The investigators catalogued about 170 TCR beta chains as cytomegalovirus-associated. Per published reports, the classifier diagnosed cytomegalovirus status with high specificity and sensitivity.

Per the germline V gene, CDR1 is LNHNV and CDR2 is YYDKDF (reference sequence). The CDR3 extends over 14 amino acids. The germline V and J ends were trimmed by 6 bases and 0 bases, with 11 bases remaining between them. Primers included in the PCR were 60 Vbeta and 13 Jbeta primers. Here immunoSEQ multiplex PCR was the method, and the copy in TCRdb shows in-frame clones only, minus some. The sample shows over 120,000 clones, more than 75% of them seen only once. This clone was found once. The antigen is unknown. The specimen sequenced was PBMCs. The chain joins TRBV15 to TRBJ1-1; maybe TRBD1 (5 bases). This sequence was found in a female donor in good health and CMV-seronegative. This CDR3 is CATRTVKMNTEAFF. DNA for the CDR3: TGTGCCACCAGGACAGTAAAAATGAACACTGAAGCTTTCTTT.